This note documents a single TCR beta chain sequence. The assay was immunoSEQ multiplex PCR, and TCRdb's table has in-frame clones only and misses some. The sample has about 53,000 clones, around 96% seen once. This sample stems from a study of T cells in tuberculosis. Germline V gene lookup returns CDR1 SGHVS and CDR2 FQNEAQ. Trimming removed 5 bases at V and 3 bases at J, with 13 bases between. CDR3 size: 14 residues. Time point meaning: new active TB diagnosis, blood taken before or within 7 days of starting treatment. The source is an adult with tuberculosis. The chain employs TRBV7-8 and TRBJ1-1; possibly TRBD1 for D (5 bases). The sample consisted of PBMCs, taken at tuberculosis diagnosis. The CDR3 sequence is CASSLRTGDTEAFF. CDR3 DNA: TGTGCCAGCAGCCTACGAACAGGTGACACTGAAGCTTTCTTT.